This record concerns one T cell receptor beta chain sequence. Only in-frame clones appear in the TCRdb table, and some are missing; sequencing was by immunoSEQ multiplex PCR. The table includes fewer than 350,000 clones, 88% detected once. This sample was included in a study of blood T cell repertoires in COVID-19. Germline V gives CDR1 KGHSH, CDR2 LQKENI. The J segment lost 5 bases and the V segment lost 2 bases, leaving 9 bases of the junction unmatched. The CDR3 is made up of 18 amino acids. The receptor comes from a man aged 18 to 30 with active or convalescent COVID-19. Input material: peripheral blood. The chain couples TRBV18 to TRBJ2-1; 13 positions match TRBD2. The CDR3 here is CASSPLETSGGVNNEQFF. The CDR3 DNA is TGTGCCAGCTCACCATTGGAAACTAGCGGGGGGGTTAACAATGAGCAGTTCTTC.